This TCR beta chain was retrieved from a study of chemoradiotherapy in HPV16-positive cancers. Study-wide results and limits: During treatment, candidate HPV-specific clones and E7-related motifs expanded in tumor. Functional assays defining HPV-specific T cells used only a couple of HPV16-positive patients. Better recurrence-free survival went with HPV-responsive T-cell expansion in HPV16-positive patients.

Germline lookup yields CDR1 MNHNS and CDR2 SASEGT. CDR3 length: 14 residues. Repertoires were sampled repeatedly during chemoradiotherapy. As concerns this clone: Antigen unknown. Its ends do not fully match the called genes, so a read error is possible.

Assay: immunoSEQ multiplex PCR; the TCRdb copy retains only in-frame clones and omits some. The profile shows 3,000 or so clones, 71% of them singletons. Sample collection was performed from a patient who underwent chemoradiotherapy. The sequence was collected from a human donor with HPV-associated anogenital cancer. The chain joins TRBV6-1 to TRBJ1-4; possible D gene TRBD1, 6 bases. The CDR3 DNA reads as TGTGCCAGCAGCGGAGGGGGAACTTATGAAAAACTGTTTTTT. It encodes CASSGGGTYEKLFF.